This TCR beta chain was identified in a study of CD8 T cells in Susac syndrome. RNA amounts of about 0.5 to 1 ug underwent reverse transcription with random hexamers. Amplification of the TCR beta CDR3 was carried out by immunoSEQ multiplex PCR, which spanned a total of 54 Vbeta and 13 Jbeta segments. TCRdb called the immunoSEQ multiplex PCR reads again in MiXCR, with one record for every CDR3 protein. The sample holds around 180,000 distinct CDR3 sequences, about 93% seen once. Germline V gene data show CDR1 as MDHEN and CDR2 as SYDVKM. V gave up 3 bases and J gave up 0 bases; unmatched junction bases: 5. The CDR3 spans 16 residues. Sequencing of TCR beta was performed on blood CD8+ and CD4+ T cells. TEMRA cells were enriched by FACS, and CD4+ and CD8+ T cells were negatively isolated.

The sample comprised CD4+ T cells from PBMCs. The V call is TRBV28, the J call TRBJ2-4, with 7 bases aligning to TRBD1. This clonotype originated in a human donor with multiple sclerosis. The CDR3 sequence: CASSLGDRQAKNIQYF. The DNA for the CDR3 is TGTGCCAGCAGTTTGGGGGACAGACAAGCCAAAAACATTCAGTACTTC.